This T cell receptor beta chain comes out of a study of neurological immune-mediated disorders. Whole-study results and caveats: Multiple sclerosis was found to have the least TCR clonal expansion, below healthy controls, and HTLV-1-associated myelopathy the most.

TCRdb re-analysed the 5' RACE reads in MiXCR, keeping a single row per CDR3 protein. The sample includes more than 20,000 distinct CDR3 sequences, more than 2% seen only once; the top ten take 2% to 2.5%. This CDR3 comprises 15 residues. Germline V gives CDR1 LNHNV, CDR2 YYDKDF (reference sequence). V gave up 5 bases and J gave up 5 bases; unmatched junction bases: 9. This clonotype was seen repeatedly, ten times or more. The antigen is undetermined. This rearrangement joins TRBV15 to TRBJ2-7, with 10 bases fitting TRBD1. This TCR was sampled from a woman in her fifties or sixties with multiple sclerosis. Input material: PBMCs. CDR3 loop: CATSRRTGGMDEQYF. The CDR3 DNA reads as TGTGCCACCAGCCGCCGGACAGGGGGAATGGACGAGCAGTACTTC.